The TCR beta chain described here comes from a study of sequential checkpoint blockade in melanoma. The wider study: Arm A got nivolumab then ipilimumab; arm B the reverse, 1:1.

Regarding treatment: randomized to nivolumab then ipilimumab (arm A) or the reverse (arm B). DNA-damaging chemotherapy had not been given to any patient beforehand. Sorted cells were live CD3+CD8+, lacking CD19 and CD56, from PBMCs. Repertoires were generated with immunoSEQ multiplex PCR, while TCRdb's copy carries only in-frame clones and drops some. The sample lists about 18,000 clones, 65% to 85% occurring once. This CDR3 region has 16 residues. Germline V lookup: CDR1 PRHDT, CDR2 FYEKMQ (reference sequence). The trim removed 4 bases at V and 2 bases at J, leaving 7 bases unmatched. The input for sequencing was CD8+ T cells sorted from blood (inferred from file names), taken from a patient given nivolumab and ipilimumab in sequence. The receptor comes from a human donor with melanoma. The chain joins TRBV13 to TRBJ1-1, with 10 positions matching TRBD1. The CDR3 DNA follows: TGTGCCAGCAGCTCCCGCCTGACAGGGGGCAACACTGAAGCTTTCTTT. Its protein is CASSSRLTGGNTEAFF.